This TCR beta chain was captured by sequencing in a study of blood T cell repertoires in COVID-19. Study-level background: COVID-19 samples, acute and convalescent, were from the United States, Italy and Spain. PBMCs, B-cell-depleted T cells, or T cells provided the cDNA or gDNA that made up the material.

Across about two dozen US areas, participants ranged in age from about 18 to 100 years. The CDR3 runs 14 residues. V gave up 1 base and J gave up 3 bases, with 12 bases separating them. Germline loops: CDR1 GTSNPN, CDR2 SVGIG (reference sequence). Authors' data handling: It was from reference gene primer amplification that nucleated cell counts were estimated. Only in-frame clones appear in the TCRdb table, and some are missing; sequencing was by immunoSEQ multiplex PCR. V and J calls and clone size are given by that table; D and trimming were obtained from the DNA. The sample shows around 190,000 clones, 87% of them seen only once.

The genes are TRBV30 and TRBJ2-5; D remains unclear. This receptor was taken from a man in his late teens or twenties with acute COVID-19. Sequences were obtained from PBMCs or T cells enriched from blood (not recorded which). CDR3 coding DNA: TGTGCCTGGAGTGATTATCGGGTTAAAGAGACCCAGTACTTC. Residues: CAWSDYRVKETQYF. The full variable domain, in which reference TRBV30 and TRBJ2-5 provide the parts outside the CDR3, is SQTIHQWPATLVQPVGSPLSLECTVEGTSNPNLYWYRQAAGRGLQLLFYSVGIGQISSEVPQNLSASRPQDRQFILSSKKLLLSDSGFYLCAWSDYRVKETQYFGPGTRLLVL.